The rows below give T cell receptor beta chains drawn from one sample of a study of T cell responses to AZD1222 COVID-19 vaccine. TCRdb's copy holds only in-frame clones and misses some; the assay was immunoSEQ multiplex PCR. The sample lists just over 60,000 clones; about 74% were seen once. The material sequenced was peripheral blood, taken on day 0 of AZD1222 vaccination. These receptor sequences come from an adult in good health. Each CDR3 is given without its conserved first and last residue.

cdr3_aa v_call
ASGLGLAGGYTEAF TRBV12-5
ASKTTLQETQY TRBV19
ASSLVDQPQH TRBV5-6
ASSRTAYEQY TRBV23-1
ASSLVPGDSYEQY TRBV27
SALGGRNTEAF TRBV29-1
ASSLGWSYEQY TRBV27
ATSRDLSLADTQY TRBV15
ASSLSYRGRTEAF TRBV27
ASSQESRARSGNTIY TRBV4-3
ASRTSGGADTQY TRBV19